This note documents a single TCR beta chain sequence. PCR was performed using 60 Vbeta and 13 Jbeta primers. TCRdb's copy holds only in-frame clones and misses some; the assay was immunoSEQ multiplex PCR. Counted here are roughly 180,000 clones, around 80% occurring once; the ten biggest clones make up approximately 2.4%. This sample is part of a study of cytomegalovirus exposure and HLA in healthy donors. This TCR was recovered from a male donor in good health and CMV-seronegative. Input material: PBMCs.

The DNA of the CDR3 is TGTGCCAGCAGCCCGACCGGGGACAGGGGGCTGGATGGCTACACCTTC. This gives the protein CASSPTGDRGLDGYTF. The rearrangement uses TRBV7-6 and TRBJ1-2; 12 nucleotides match TRBD1. The CDR3 length is 16 residues. CDR1 is SGHVS and CDR2 is FNYEAQ in the germline V gene. With 5 bases clipped from V and 6 bases from J, the junction kept 10 bases outside the gene matches.